Listed here are 13 T cell receptor beta chains from one sample, sequenced in a study of shared clonotypes between healthy human individuals. TCRdb's copy holds only in-frame clones and misses some; the assay was immunoSEQ multiplex PCR. The sample lists 2 million to 2.5 million clones, 85% to 95% occurring once. Source material: naive CD4+ T cells from PBMCs. Sample subset: CD45RA+ positively selected. These receptors were taken from a man between 18 and 29 years old in good health. Some clones in this sample may be carry-over from other donors' samples.

The rearrangement uses TRBV4-3 and TRBJ1-1; D is uncertain. The germline V gene encodes CDR1 LGHNA and CDR2 YSLEER. The V end was cut by 0 bases, the J end by 0 bases, with 8 bases between. The length of the CDR3 is 15 residues. The CDR3 region is CASSQDRQLNTEAFF. The CDR3 DNA follows: TGCGCCAGCAGCCAAGACCGGCAGCTGAACACTGAAGCTTTCTTT.

J is TRBJ1-5 and V is TRBV28; a possible D gene is TRBD1 (5 bases). The CDR3 has 16 amino acids. V was clipped by 4 bases and J by 5 bases, with 18 bases between them. Germline V lookup: CDR1 MDHEN, CDR2 SYDVKM. The CDR3 reads CASSSVRGVLDQPQHF. DNA for the CDR3: TGTGCCAGCAGTTCCGTGAGGGGAGTCCTCGATCAGCCCCAGCATTTT.

The chain combines TRBV6-1 with TRBJ1-5, with D hard to call. The CDR3 contains 15 residues. Looked up from germline, CDR1 is MNHNS and CDR2 is SASEGT. Between the trimmed V and J ends, which lost 6 bases and 5 bases, there was a span of 17 bases. CDR3 nucleotides: TGTGCCAGCAGCTACCCCATGGAGGTCGATCAGCCCCAGCATTTT. Translating gives CASSYPMEVDQPQHF.

The genes are TRBV19 and TRBJ1-3; TRBD1 is a possible D gene (6 bases). V was cut by 5 bases and J by 0 bases, with 17 bases left in between. This CDR3 region has 17 residues. Germline CDR1 reads LNHDA; CDR2 reads SQIVND (reference sequence). CDR3 loop: CASSPLRGQSSGNTIYF. The CDR3 nucleotides read TGTGCCAGTAGTCCCCTCAGGGGTCAAAGCTCTGGAAACACCATATATTTT.

The chain has TRBV5-1 and TRBJ2-3; 9 nucleotides line up with TRBD1. Trimming removed 1 base from V and 1 base from J; junction bases left unmatched: 7. CDR1 is SGHRS and CDR2 is YFSETQ in the germline V gene. CDR3 length: 17 residues. CDR3 in amino acids: CASSLSRRTGGTDTQYF. The CDR3 region has the DNA TGCGCCAGCAGCTTGAGTAGGCGGACAGGGGGCACAGATACGCAGTATTTT.

V usage is TRBV4-1 and J usage is TRBJ1-4; the match to TRBD1 covers 9 bases. Trimming took 4 bases from V and 7 from J; bases not matched to a gene: 7. This CDR3 comprises 15 residues. The germline V gene has CDR1 MGHRA and CDR2 YSYEKL. The CDR3 loop is CASSPRQGGTEKLFF. The CDR3 nucleotides are TGCGCCAGCAGCCCGCGACAGGGGGGGACTGAAAAACTGTTTTTT.

The V gene is TRBV28, the J gene TRBJ1-1; 7 bases map to TRBD1. Germline V gene data show CDR1 as MDHEN and CDR2 as SYDVKM. The junction had 14 bases not matched to a gene; V was cut back by 6 bases and J by 1 base. The CDR3 extends over 17 amino acids. CDR3 protein: CASSQTAGTDSNTEAFF. CDR3 in DNA: TGTGCCAGCAGCCAAACCGCCGGGACAGACTCGAACACTGAAGCTTTCTTT.

The J gene is TRBJ1-4, the V gene TRBV30; unclear D gene. CDR3 length: 11 residues. Trimming took off 3 bases at V and 3 bases at J, with 2 bases between the two ends. The germline V gene has CDR1 GTSNPN and CDR2 SVGIG (reference sequence). The CDR3 is CAWRANEKLFF. In nucleotides, the CDR3 is TGTGCCTGGAGGGCTAATGAAAAACTGTTTTTT. Variable domain in full (rest from reference TRBV30 and TRBJ1-4): SQTIHQWPATLVQPVGSPLSLECTVEGTSNPNLYWYRQAAGRGLQLLFYSVGIGQISSEVPQNLSASRPQDRQFILSSKKLLLSDSGFYLCAWRANEKLFFGSGTQLSVL.

The V and J genes are TRBV27 and TRBJ1-1, with 10 bases identical to TRBD1. The CDR3 totals 17 residues. Germline CDR1 MNHEY, CDR2 SMNVEV (reference sequence). Trimming removed 6 bases from V and 0 bases from J; junction bases left unmatched: 10. CDR3 sequence reads: CASRPGTGALLNTEAFF. For the CDR3, the DNA is TGTGCCAGCAGACCCGGGACAGGGGCCCTTCTGAACACTGAAGCTTTCTTT.

The genes are TRBV5-1 and TRBJ1-4; D remains unclear. V was shortened by 0 bases and J by 1 base, with 13 bases between the two germline ends. The CDR3 sequence is 17 residues long. CDR1 and CDR2 (germline): SGHRS, YFSETQ. CDR3 loop: CASSLGQGMGTNEKLFF. The CDR3 region has the DNA TGCGCCAGCAGCTTGGGACAAGGGATGGGAACTAATGAAAAACTGTTTTTT.

This clone appeared a few times. The rearrangement uses TRBV7-2 and TRBJ1-5; 7 positions agree with TRBD1. The V segment lost 6 bases and the J segment 2 bases; nucleotides outside the gene matches: 13. The germline V gene encodes CDR1 SGHTA and CDR2 FQGNSA. The CDR3 loop spans 17 amino acids. The CDR3 spells CASRFEWTGQRNQPQHF. The CDR3 region has the DNA TGTGCCAGCAGATTCGAGTGGACAGGTCAACGCAATCAGCCCCAGCATTTT.

CDR3 region: CASSLPGQRNTGELFF. The CDR3 DNA reads TGTGCCAGCTCTCTACCGGGACAGAGAAACACCGGGGAGCTGTTTTTT. The chain recombines TRBV18 with TRBJ2-2; TRBD1 matches at 7 bases. V was pared by 6 bases and J by 2 bases, with 9 bases of the junction left unmatched. Germline loops: CDR1 KGHSH, CDR2 LQKENI. The CDR3 loop spans 16 amino acids.

The rearrangement uses TRBV28 and TRBJ1-2; maybe TRBD1 (5 bases). V was clipped by 0 bases and J by 6 bases, with 11 bases between them. CDR1 and CDR2 from the germline V gene are MDHEN and SYDVKM. The CDR3 consists of 14 residues. This chain's CDR3 is CASSLWARVDGYTF. As DNA, the CDR3 is TGTGCCAGCAGTTTATGGGCCAGGGTCGATGGCTACACCTTC.